Sequencing of this T cell receptor (beta chain) was carried out in a study of monozygotic twins with cystic fibrosis. Looked up from germline, CDR1 is ENHRY and CDR2 is SYGVKD. The CDR3 is 14 amino acids. Data came from immunoSEQ multiplex PCR; TCRdb stores just in-frame clones and leaves some out. The table includes about 36,000 clones, over 75% detected once. Whole-study findings and limits: J usage was most co-twin-similar in 8 of 16 pairs, V in 13. In this small cohort, shared CDR3 numbers showed no association with age, concordance or disease severity.

Turning to this clone: Its antigen is not identified. Its ends do not fully match the called genes, so a read error is possible.

The sequence came from a girl aged 2 to 9 with cystic fibrosis. Sequenced material: blood. The chain recombines TRBV10-3 with TRBJ1-3, with D maybe TRBD1 (6 bases). The CDR3 nucleotides read TGTGCCATCAGTAAGGACAGCTCTGGAAACACCATATACTTT. This translates into CAISKDSSGNTIYF.